The present T cell receptor (beta chain) was sequenced within a study of T cell changes during pregnancy in multiple sclerosis. Clones were read by immunoSEQ multiplex PCR, and TCRdb kept only the in-frame ones, dropping some. The sample lists about 40,000 clones, over 85% occurring once. The germline CDR1 and CDR2 sequences are SQVTM and ANQGSEA. Trimming removed 7 bases at V and 4 bases at J, with 17 bases between. This CDR3 has 14 residues. This sequence originates from a female donor with multiple sclerosis, enrolled in a pregnancy study. Sequenced material: peripheral blood, taken before pregnancy. The V and J genes are TRBV29-1 and TRBJ2-4; no definite D call. The CDR3 sequence is CSDHPAVLKNIQYF. In DNA, the CDR3 is TGCAGCGACCATCCGGCGGTGTTGAAAAACATTCAGTACTTC. The variable domain in full, with the rest retrieved from reference TRBV29-1 and TRBJ2-4, is SAVISQKPSRDICQRGTSLTIQCQVDSQVTMMFWYRQQPGQSLTLIATANQGSEATYESGFVIDKFPISRPNLTFSTLTVSNMSPEDSSIYLCSDHPAVLKNIQYFGAGTRLSVL.